Listed here are 12 T cell receptor beta chains from one sample, sequenced in a study of T cells in Graves' hyperthyroidism and ophthalmopathy. Template material for amplifying TCR beta CDR3 regions consisted of RNA transcripts. First-round RT-PCR with HTBI primers amplified the TCR CDR3 region. Using its own MiXCR run on the multiplex PCR reads, TCRdb lists one record per CDR3 protein. The profile shows 550,000 to 800,000 distinct CDR3 sequences, over 15% of them singletons. The sequenced sample was blood. These receptors all come from a man aged 18 to 29 with Graves' hyperthyroidism.

The V gene is TRBV20-1, the J gene TRBJ1-4; no firm D call. The V and J ends lost 5 bases and 3 bases respectively, with 7 bases between them. Looked up from germline, CDR1 is DFQATT and CDR2 is SNEGSKA (reference sequence). This CDR3 has 12 residues. The CDR3 loop reads CSAGESNEKLFF. The CDR3 DNA reads TGCAGTGCTGGGGAATCTAATGAAAAACTGTTTTTT.

This clonotype was observed at least ten times. J is TRBJ2-7 and V is TRBV28; 7 bases line up with TRBD1. V was clipped by 7 bases and J by 4 bases; unmatched bases: 7. The CDR3 consists of 13 residues. Per germline, CDR1 MDHEN and CDR2 SYDVKM. The CDR3 coding sequence is TGTGCCAGCAACCCGGGACAGAGTTACGAGCAGTACTTC. Amino acid sequence: CASNPGQSYEQYF.

This clonotype has ten or more counts. The rearrangement links TRBV2 to TRBJ2-3; D perhaps matches TRBD2 (6 bases). The CDR3 has 14 amino acids. Germline lookup yields CDR1 SNHLY and CDR2 FYNNEI. The V end was cut by 3 bases, the J end by 4 bases, with 11 bases between. CDR3 coding DNA: TGTGCCAGCAGTGAGCGCAGGGAGGCAGATACGCAGTATTTT. Amino acids: CASSERREADTQYF.

This clonotype was detected many times. The CDR3 DNA reads as TGTGCCAGCAGCTCCTACAGGGGCCGAAACTACGAGCAGTACTTC. Its translation is CASSSYRGRNYEQYF. This chain uses TRBV11-1 with TRBJ2-7, with TRBD1 matching 7 bases. Unmatched junction bases numbered 9, after V lost 4 bases and J lost 3 bases. The CDR3 covers 15 residues. Germline values: CDR1 SGHAT, CDR2 FQDESV (reference sequence). Using reference TRBV11-1 and TRBJ2-7 for the parts outside the CDR3, the full variable domain is EAEVAQSPRYKITEKSQAVAFWCDPISGHATLYWYRQILGQGPELLVQFQDESVVDDSQLPKDRFSAERLKGVDSTLKIQPAELGDSAMYLCASSSYRGRNYEQYFGPGTRLTVT.

This chain joins TRBV2 and TRBJ2-7; TRBD1 is a possible D gene (6 bases). Germline loops: CDR1 SNHLY, CDR2 FYNNEI. The CDR3 covers 13 residues. The germline V and J ends were trimmed by 5 bases and 3 bases, with 11 bases remaining between them. CDR3 loop: CASSKYRDYEQYF. CDR3 sequence (DNA): TGTGCCAGCAGTAAATACAGGGACTACGAGCAGTACTTC.

The V and J genes are TRBV9 and TRBJ1-2; 12 nucleotides line up with TRBD1. J gave up 4 bases and V 1 base, and 5 bases lay outside the gene matches. The CDR3 length is 16 residues. The V gene's germline CDR1 is SGDLS and CDR2 YYNGEE. The CDR3 is CASSVKGQGAPYGYTF. In DNA, the CDR3 is TGTGCCAGCAGCGTAAAGGGACAGGGGGCCCCCTATGGCTACACCTTC.

This clonotype was counted ten times or more. The chain has TRBV24-1 and TRBJ2-5, with D maybe TRBD2 (6 bases). The CDR3 consists of 14 residues. Trimming removed 3 bases at V and 5 bases at J, with 12 bases between. Germline V gene lookup returns CDR1 KGHDR and CDR2 SFDVKD. CDR3 nucleotide sequence: TGTGCCACCAGTGATGCCCCGGGGAGGGAGACCCAGTACTTC. As protein: CATSDAPGRETQYF.

This clonotype was detected ten times or more. The chain carries TRBV11-3 and TRBJ2-7; 8 nucleotides line up with TRBD1. Trimming at V came to 3 bases and at J to 5 bases, leaving 9 bases not matched to a gene. The CDR3 consists of 15 residues. Germline V gene lookup returns CDR1 SGHNT and CDR2 YENEEA. In nucleotides, the CDR3 is TGTGCCAGCAGCTTTAGGACAGGGAGAGAGAACGAGCAGTACTTC. Translated: CASSFRTGRENEQYF.

This sequence joins TRBV24-1 and TRBJ2-1; TRBD1 is a possible D gene (5 bases). Germline assignment: CDR1 KGHDR and CDR2 SFDVKD. The CDR3 length is 17 residues. V gave up 0 bases and J gave up 0 bases, with 11 bases separating them. This chain's CDR3 is CATSDLRRGSSYNEQFF. DNA of the CDR3: TGTGCCACCAGTGATTTGCGAAGGGGAAGCTCCTACAATGAGCAGTTCTTC.

This clonotype was recorded at least ten times. The rearrangement joins TRBV20-1 to TRBJ2-7; 8 bases agree with TRBD1. Germline V CDR1 and CDR2: DFQATT, SNEGSKA (reference sequence). The CDR3 covers 12 residues. Unmatched junction bases numbered 2, after V lost 2 bases and J lost 5 bases. CDR3 protein: CSARRTGHEQYF. CDR3 in DNA: TGCAGTGCTAGAAGGACAGGGCACGAGCAGTACTTC.

This clonotype was picked up many times. The chain recombines TRBV7-8 with TRBJ2-1, with 13 bases aligning to TRBD2. Germline CDR1 is SGHVS and CDR2 is FQNEAQ. This CDR3 contains 15 residues. V was clipped by 5 bases and J by 6 bases; unmatched bases: 4. The CDR3 DNA is TGTGCCAGCAGCCGATGGACTAGCGGGAGCAATGAGCAGTTCTTC. Translated, it gives CASSRWTSGSNEQFF.

The chain uses TRBV18 and TRBJ2-7; D unresolved. V lost 3 bases and J lost 0, with 9 bases in between. The germline gives CDR1 KGHSH, CDR2 LQKENI. This CDR3 region has 14 residues. CDR3 in amino acids: CASSPDSNSYEQYF. The DNA of the CDR3 is TGTGCCAGCTCACCCGACTCAAACTCCTACGAGCAGTACTTC.